The present T cell receptor beta chain was sequenced within a study of monozygotic twins with inflammatory bowel disease. Findings and limits, study-wide: Possibly reflecting limited power, no difference in repertoire similarity was found between concordant and discordant twins.

Whole blood that had not undergone T cell sorting provided the isolated total RNA. The CDR3 loop spans 17 amino acids. The germline CDR1 and CDR2 sequences are SGDLS and YYNGEE. In the case of this clonotype: Its antigen is as yet unknown.

The unique tags termed UMIs, each holding a 6-nucleotide sample barcode, were added by means of template switching. Reanalyzing the 5' RACE reads, TCRdb keeps one entry per CDR3 protein, without DNA. This table holds some 190,000 distinct CDR3 sequences. J is TRBJ1-6 and V is TRBV9; TCRdb outputs TRBD1, but without DNA this stays unchecked. Sequenced material: blood. The receptor comes from a human donor with ulcerative colitis or Crohn's disease, or a healthy co-twin of an affected twin (not recorded which). CDR3 amino acids: CASSASPGQGENSPLHF.